A single TCR beta chain is shown here with its context. Its antigen remains unknown. The data stem from a study of T cells expressing NK-cell markers. The CDR3 is made up of 17 amino acids. CDR1 SGHAT and CDR2 FQNNGV come from the germline V gene. Whole-study results and caveats: The study found dominant NKG2C+ clonotypes at roughly 1.0-8% of CD8+ T cells in several donors. A handful of donors showed these clonotypes also leading the CD3+CD56-NKG2C+ fraction.

From its re-call of the 5' RACE reads, TCRdb lists each CDR3 protein once, without DNA. The sample includes about 460,000 distinct CDR3 sequences. The V call is TRBV11-2, the J call TRBJ2-2; TCRdb gives TRBD1 as the D gene, but with no DNA this cannot be confirmed. Source material: blood T cells: a sorted CD56 or NKG2C T cell subset, CD4+ or CD8+ T cells, or bulk PBMC T cells (not recorded which). The TCR sequence derives from a woman aged 45-60 years in good health. The CDR3 is CASRGYLGGSNTGELFF.